This T cell receptor (beta chain) derives from a study of T cell responses to AZD1222 COVID-19 vaccine. In the study overall: Pooling of second doses given at about 4 or about 12 weeks was done. Study conclusions and caveats: Unmutated regions of variants are reportedly targeted by nearly half of spike-specific TCRs. After two AZD1222 doses, spike-specific TCR breadth and depth rose versus day 0.

Comment on this clone: The antigen is not known.

Trimming pared 8 bases from V and 5 bases from J, leaving 15 bases between. Per the germline V gene, CDR1 is MGHRA and CDR2 is YSYEKL. This CDR3 spans 13 amino acids. Generated by immunoSEQ multiplex PCR, the TCRdb table keeps only in-frame clones and is missing some. The sample includes some 140,000 clones, about nine tenths of them seen just once. The chain carries TRBV4-1 and TRBJ1-1; no clear D. The specimen comprised peripheral blood, sampled on day 0 of AZD1222 vaccination. This receptor was identified in an adult in good health. DNA of the CDR3: TGCGCCAGCTGCTGGGGTGCTGGGACTGAAGCTTTCTTT. Translating it yields CASCWGAGTEAFF.